These 15 T cell receptor beta chains originate from one sample sequenced in a study of beta chain features in type 1 diabetes (dated by TCRdb to the late 2010s). Points the paper makes about the study in general: A moderate but significant shortening of TCRB CDR3 length was observed in type 1 diabetes patients in all four CD4+ subsets.

The antigens for these receptors are not known. The protocol used for the library was the immunoSEQ multiplex PCR assay. All of the isolated RNA was reverse transcribed with the High Capacity cDNA Reverse Transcription Kit, so expressed TCRB transcripts were sequenced. As stored in TCRdb, this immuneACCESS dataset retains in-frame rearrangements with V and J assigned. A fraction of the clones does not appear; measured against another copy, unresolved V genes explain less than half of the discrepancy, and the remainder lacks a known reason. Here the sample has around 710,000 clones; roughly an eighth occur a single time. More than 0.095% of the sample rests with the top ten. Sample: naive CD4+ T cells from blood. Taken with the paper, the label for cell subset or site translates to: true naive CD4+ T cells. The source of these receptors is a man aged 30-40 years with type 1 diabetes.

The CDR3 loop is CASSLLRGWDTDTQYF. DNA of the CDR3: TGTGCCAGCAGCTTACTGCGGGGGTGGGACACAGATACGCAGTATTTT. The chain couples TRBV13 to TRBJ2-3; TRBD2 matches at 7 bases. CDR1 and CDR2 (germline): PRHDT, FYEKMQ (reference sequence). The junction had 7 bases not matched to a gene; V was cut back by 2 bases and J by 2 bases. The CDR3 spans 16 residues. Looking up the rest from reference TRBV13 and TRBJ2-3 gives the full variable domain: AAGVIQSPRHLIKEKRETATLKCYPIPRHDTVYWYQQGPGQDPQFLISFYEKMQSDKGSIPDRFSAQQFSDYHSELNMSSLELGDSALYFCASSLLRGWDTDTQYFGPGTRLTVL.

This clone has more than one count but fewer than ten. The chain has TRBV29-1 and TRBJ2-1; 10 nucleotides agree with TRBD1. V was clipped by 7 bases and J by 7 bases; unmatched bases: 7. From germline, CDR1 is SQVTM and CDR2 ANQGSEA. The CDR3 has 13 amino acids. CDR3 nucleotides: TGCAGCGCAAGGGGACAGGGGTATAATGAGCAGTTCTTC. Translating gives CSARGQGYNEQFF.

This clone was recorded a few times. This sample also contains other DNA sequences that code for the same CDR3. The chain couples TRBV29-1 to TRBJ2-1, with TRBD1 as a possible D gene (5 bases). Trimming took 4 bases from V and 6 from J, leaving 10 bases between them. The CDR3 totals 12 residues. Germline V gives CDR1 SQVTM, CDR2 ANQGSEA. In DNA form, the CDR3 reads TGCAGCGTTGTAAGGGGTTCCAATGAGCAGTTCTTC. Its protein is CSVVRGSNEQFF.

This clone was detected a few times. V is TRBV30 and J is TRBJ1-6; D may be TRBD1 (6 bases). Germline V gives CDR1 GTSNPN, CDR2 SVGIG (reference sequence). The length of the CDR3 is 14 residues. V dropped 5 bases and J dropped 7 bases, with 15 bases sitting between them. This CDR3 reads CAWAGQLSNSPLHF. CDR3 in DNA: TGTGCCTGGGCTGGACAGCTTAGCAATTCACCCCTCCACTTT.

This clone was picked up one time. The rearrangement uses TRBV6-5 and TRBJ2-7, with D unclear. V was pared by 2 bases and J by 3 bases, with 14 bases between. The CDR3 has 15 residues. CDR1 MNHEY and CDR2 SVGAGI come from the germline V gene. The CDR3 loop reads CASSYSALSGYEQYF. The CDR3 DNA reads as TGTGCCAGCAGTTACAGTGCGCTATCGGGCTACGAGCAGTACTTC.

There are a few counts of this clone. The V and J genes are TRBV7-2 and TRBJ2-7; tentatively, D is TRBD1 or TRBD2 (6 bases each). V was cut by 1 base and J by 1 base, with 14 bases left in between. The CDR3 spans 16 residues. Germline V gene lookup returns CDR1 SGHTA and CDR2 FQGNSA. The CDR3 region is CASSLVGRTASYEQYF. Written as DNA, the CDR3 is TGTGCCAGCAGCTTAGTAGGGAGGACAGCATCCTACGAGCAGTACTTC.

This clone has more than one count but fewer than ten. The genes are TRBV6-1 and TRBJ1-5; D not certain. The V end lost 3 bases, the J end lost 6 bases, and 18 bases lay between the germline ends. This CDR3 is built from 16 residues. The germline CDR1 and CDR2 sequences are MNHNS and SASEGT. The CDR3 coding sequence is TGTGCCAGCAGTGAGCACAGCCCCCGTTCGGGTCAGCCCCAGCATTTT. Protein: CASSEHSPRSGQPQHF.

This clone has just a few counts. This chain uses TRBV7-2 with TRBJ1-1; possible D gene TRBD1, 6 bases. Trimming left V 5 bases short and J 0 bases short, with 13 bases between. The CDR3 has 15 amino acids. Germline V gene lookup returns CDR1 SGHTA and CDR2 FQGNSA. CDR3 sequence: CASSPLGGMNTEAFF. In DNA, the CDR3 is TGTGCCAGCAGCCCCCTCGGGGGCATGAACACTGAAGCTTTCTTT. Full variable domain (remainder filled in from reference TRBV7-2 and TRBJ1-1): GAGVSQSPSNKVTEKGKDVELRCDPISGHTALYWYRQSLGQGLEFLIYFQGNSAPDKSGLPSDRFSAERTGGSVSTLTIQRTQQEDSAVYLCASSPLGGMNTEAFFGQGTRLTVV.

This clone was seen a handful of times. Distinct nucleotide sequences in the sample also encode this CDR3. The rearrangement joins TRBV30 to TRBJ1-5; unclear D gene. The CDR3 length is 12 residues. CDR1 and CDR2 (germline): GTSNPN, SVGIG (reference sequence). The ends were cut back, 3 bases at V and 1 base at J, with 4 bases in the middle. The CDR3 region has the DNA TGTGCCTGGAGCGGGAGCAATCAGCCCCAGCATTTT. As protein: CAWSGSNQPQHF.

The chain recombines TRBV19 with TRBJ2-1; the D is unclear. The germline V and J ends were trimmed by 5 bases and 2 bases, with 13 bases remaining between them. CDR3 size: 15 residues. Germline V gene data show CDR1 as LNHDA and CDR2 as SQIVND (reference sequence). CDR3 protein: CASSWGTETYNEQFF. The CDR3 DNA follows: TGTGCCAGTAGTTGGGGAACGGAGACCTACAATGAGCAGTTCTTC. The full variable domain, rest sourced from reference TRBV19 and TRBJ2-1, is DGGITQSPKYLFRKEGQNVTLSCEQNLNHDAMYWYRQDPGQGLRLIYYSQIVNDFQKGDIAEGYSVSREKKESFPLTVTSAQKNPTAFYLCASSWGTETYNEQFFGPGTRLTVL.

The chain uses TRBV28 and TRBJ2-5; 13 bases fit TRBD2. The CDR3 spans 13 residues. V was clipped by 8 bases and J by 3 bases; unmatched bases: 0. Germline-derived CDR1 and CDR2 are MDHEN and SYDVKM. CDR3 loop: CASGTSGKETQYF. The CDR3 DNA is TGTGCCAGCGGGACTAGCGGGAAAGAGACCCAGTACTTC.

Only a few counts were recorded for this clone. This sample includes further DNA sequences coding for the same CDR3. The V and J genes are TRBV7-2 and TRBJ1-5; D may be TRBD1 (6 bases). CDR1 is SGHTA, CDR2 FQGNSA, per germline. The CDR3 consists of 15 residues. The V and J ends lost 1 base and 2 bases respectively, with 9 bases between them. This chain's CDR3 is CASSLGQGRNQPQHF. The CDR3 DNA follows: TGTGCCAGCAGCTTAGGGCAGGGGCGCAATCAGCCCCAGCATTTT. The variable domain in full, completed from reference TRBV7-2 and TRBJ1-5, reads GAGVSQSPSNKVTEKGKDVELRCDPISGHTALYWYRQSLGQGLEFLIYFQGNSAPDKSGLPSDRFSAERTGGSVSTLTIQRTQQEDSAVYLCASSLGQGRNQPQHFGDGTRLSIL.

This clone has just a few counts. This chain joins TRBV5-6 and TRBJ1-3, with D perhaps TRBD1 (5 bases). Trimming took off 3 bases at V and 6 bases at J, with 10 bases between the two ends. The CDR3 consists of 13 residues. Germline V gene data show CDR1 as SGHDT and CDR2 as YYEEEE. CDR3: CASSWDGKNTIYF. The CDR3, as DNA: TGTGCCAGCAGCTGGGACGGAAAAAACACCATATATTTT.

This CDR3 reads CASSPRTGGVGIQYF. The CDR3 region has the DNA TGTGCCAGCAGCCCCCGGACAGGGGGAGTCGGCATTCAGTACTTC. The chain links TRBV7-2 to TRBJ2-4; TRBD1 agrees at 10 bases. The CDR3 contains 15 residues. CDR1 is SGHTA, CDR2 FQGNSA, per germline. Germline trimming cut 5 bases from V and 9 bases from J; bases unmatched to any gene: 10.

This clone was detected only a few times. The V gene is TRBV18, the J gene TRBJ1-5, with D hard to call. This CDR3 is 14 amino acids long. The germline V gene has CDR1 KGHSH and CDR2 LQKENI. The V end lost 6 bases, the J end lost 5 bases, and 14 bases lay between the germline ends. The CDR3 region is CASSFLPFDQPQHF. The CDR3 DNA is TGTGCCAGCTCCTTCCTCCCGTTTGATCAGCCCCAGCATTTT.